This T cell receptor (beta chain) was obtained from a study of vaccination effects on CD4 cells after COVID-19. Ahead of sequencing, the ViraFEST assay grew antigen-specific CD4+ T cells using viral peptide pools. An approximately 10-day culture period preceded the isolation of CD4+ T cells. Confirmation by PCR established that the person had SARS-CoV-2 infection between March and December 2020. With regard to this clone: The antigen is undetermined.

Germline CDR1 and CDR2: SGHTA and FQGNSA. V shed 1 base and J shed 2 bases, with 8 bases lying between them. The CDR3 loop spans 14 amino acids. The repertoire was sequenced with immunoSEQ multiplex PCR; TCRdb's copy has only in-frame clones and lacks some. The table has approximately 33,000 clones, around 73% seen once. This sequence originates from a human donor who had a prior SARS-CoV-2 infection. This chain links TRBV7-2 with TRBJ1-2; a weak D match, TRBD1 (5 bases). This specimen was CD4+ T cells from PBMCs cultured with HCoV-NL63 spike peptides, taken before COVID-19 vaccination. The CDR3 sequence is CASSLVRGNYGYTF. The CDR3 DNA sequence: TGTGCCAGCAGCTTAGTACGGGGGAACTATGGCTACACCTTC.